These T cell receptor beta chains were read from a single sample in a study of cytomegalovirus exposure and HLA in healthy donors. TCRdb's table, derived via immunoSEQ multiplex PCR, lists solely in-frame clones and lacks some. The table shows about 150,000 clones, with roughly 80% occurring only once. The specimen sequenced was PBMCs. These receptors were taken from a woman between 40 and 50 years old in good health and CMV-seronegative. Both conserved end residues are part of each CDR3. D genes are given only for firm matches. Clone size is given for some rows only: seen once, a few or many times, or a class if the clone is expanded.

CASTTLGRLNEQFF,TGTGCCAGCACCACCTTGGGGCGTTTGAATGAGCAGTTCTTC,TRBV6-5,NA,TRBJ2-1,NA
CASSLGLADSYEQYF,TGTGCCAGCAGCTTAGGACTAGCCGATTCCTACGAGCAGTACTTC,TRBV11-2,NA,TRBJ2-7,TRBD2
CASSYSPGETQYF,TGTGCCAGCAGTTACTCGCCGGGAGAGACCCAGTACTTC,TRBV6-5,NA,TRBJ2-5,NA
CASSLLAGARNEQFF,TGCGCCAGCAGCCTACTAGCGGGAGCTAGGAATGAGCAGTTCTTC,TRBV4-1,NA,TRBJ2-1,TRBD2
CAWSGTGFSEQYF,TGTGCCTGGAGCGGGACAGGGTTCAGCGAGCAGTACTTC,TRBV30,NA,TRBJ2-7,TRBD1
CASSYRGAYGNTIYF,TGTGCCAGCAGTTACCGGGGAGCCTACGGAAACACCATATATTTT,TRBV6-5,NA,TRBJ1-3,NA
CASSAGQGHYGYTF,TGCGCCAGCAGCGCCGGACAGGGGCACTATGGCTACACCTTC,TRBV4-1,NA,TRBJ1-2,TRBD1
CASSLGQGATDTQYF,TGTGCCAGCAGCTTGGGACAGGGGGCAACAGATACGCAGTATTTT,TRBV7-9,NA,TRBJ2-3,TRBD1
CASSQAGLAGLGASTDTQYF,TGTGCCAGCAGCCAAGCGGGACTAGCGGGTTTGGGGGCTAGCACAGATACGCAGTATTTT,TRBV4-2,NA,TRBJ2-3,TRBD2
CASSQGDRDTEAFF,TGCGCCAGCAGCCAAGGCGATCGGGACACTGAAGCTTTCTTT,TRBV4-1,NA,TRBJ1-1,NA
CASSPPFRSRAYNEQFF,TGTGCCAGCAGCCCACCCTTTAGGAGCAGGGCCTACAATGAGCAGTTCTTC,TRBV7-9,once,TRBJ2-1,NA
CASSSASWRKISYEQYF,TGTGCCAGCAGCTCGGCGTCGTGGCGGAAGATCTCCTACGAGCAGTACTTC,TRBV5-6,NA,TRBJ2-7,NA
CASSYSTGGVHTEAFF,TGTGCCAGCAGTTACTCGACAGGGGGGGTACACACTGAAGCTTTCTTT,TRBV6-5,NA,TRBJ1-1,TRBD1
CASSQEDRGGSPLHF,TGCGCCAGCAGCCAAGAGGACAGGGGGGGATCACCCCTCCACTTT,TRBV4-1,NA,TRBJ1-6,TRBD1
CASSYGAELFF,TGTGCCAGCAGTTACGGGGCGGAACTGTTTTTT,TRBV6-6,NA,TRBJ1-4,NA
CASSQDSNYGYTF,TGCGCCAGCAGCCAAGACAGTAACTATGGCTACACCTTC,TRBV5-1,NA,TRBJ1-2,NA
CASSLRGGDQPQHF,TGTGCCAGCAGCTTACGAGGGGGAGATCAGCCCCAGCATTTT,TRBV7-8,NA,TRBJ1-5,NA
CSVIQGTGYSNYGYTF,TGCAGCGTTATACAGGGGACAGGTTATTCTAACTATGGCTACACCTTC,TRBV29-1,NA,TRBJ1-2,TRBD1
CASSISSATNEKLFF,TGTGCCAGTAGTATCTCTTCTGCAACTAATGAAAAACTGTTTTTT,TRBV19,NA,TRBJ1-4,NA
CASSQGGWTGANVLTF,TGTGCCAGCAGCCAAGGGGGCTGGACTGGGGCCAACGTCCTGACTTTC,TRBV7-6,NA,TRBJ2-6,TRBD1
CASRSDRPSEKLFF,TGTGCCAGTAGATCAGACAGGCCGTCTGAAAAACTGTTTTTT,TRBV19,NA,TRBJ1-4,NA
CASSLAPDRVGYTF,TGTGCCAGCAGTCTCGCCCCGGACAGGGTTGGCTACACCTTC,TRBV6-5,NA,TRBJ1-2,TRBD1
CASNLQGTDTQYF,TGTGCCAGCAACCTACAGGGAACAGATACGCAGTATTTT,TRBV5-5,NA,TRBJ2-3,NA
CASSDTGVGVYGYTF,TGTGCCAGCAGTGATACAGGGGTAGGAGTCTATGGCTACACCTTC,TRBV2,NA,TRBJ1-2,TRBD1
CASETGDRALTGELFF,TGTGCCAGCGAAACCGGGGACAGGGCTCTCACCGGGGAGCTGTTTTTT,TRBV9,NA,TRBJ2-2,TRBD1
CASRASSATNEKLFF,TGTGCCAGCAGAGCTAGCAGTGCAACTAATGAAAAACTGTTTTTT,TRBV7-8,NA,TRBJ1-4,NA
CASSLQTRTVGNYGYTF,TGCGCCAGCAGCCTCCAGACCCGGACAGTCGGGAACTATGGCTACACCTTC,TRBV4-1,NA,TRBJ1-2,NA
CASRSDRNHGYTF,TGTGCCAGCAGATCGGACAGGAACCATGGCTACACCTTC,TRBV6-1,NA,TRBJ1-2,TRBD1
CASSPPGGPEKLFF,TGTGCCAGCAGCCCCCCGGGGGGGCCTGAAAAACTGTTTTTT,TRBV2,NA,TRBJ1-4,NA
CASSGTLASGGAGEQFF,TGTGCCAGCAGTGGGACCCTCGCGAGCGGGGGGGCGGGTGAGCAGTTCTTC,TRBV25-1,few,TRBJ2-1,TRBD2
CASSLEPRRPQHF,TGTGCCAGCAGTTTGGAGCCCCGGAGGCCCCAGCATTTT,TRBV27,NA,TRBJ1-5,NA
CASGLQVLDTQYF,TGTGCCAGCGGGTTACAGGTTCTAGATACGCAGTATTTT,TRBV2,NA,TRBJ2-3,NA
CSVHGLAGVYNEQLF,TGCAGCGTTCATGGACTAGCGGGAGTCTACAATGAGCAGCTCTTC,TRBV29-1,NA,TRBJ2-1,TRBD2
CASSLAMAGNSYNEQFF,TGCGCCAGCAGCTTGGCGATGGCGGGGAACTCCTACAATGAGCAGTTCTTC,TRBV5-1,few,TRBJ2-1,NA
CSAPGPMNTEAFF,TGCAGCGCCCCAGGTCCTATGAACACTGAAGCTTTCTTT,TRBV29-1,many,TRBJ1-1,NA
CASSPANGGTGNTIYF,TGCGCCAGCAGCCCGGCGAACGGGGGTACTGGAAACACCATATATTTT,TRBV4-1,NA,TRBJ1-3,NA
CASSPTREGGSSYEQYF,TGTGCCAGCTCACCAACACGGGAGGGGGGGAGCTCCTACGAGCAGTACTTC,TRBV18,NA,TRBJ2-7,TRBD2
CASSPQGGETQYF,TGTGCCAGCAGCCCCCAGGGAGGGGAGACCCAGTACTTC,TRBV11-3,NA,TRBJ2-5,TRBD2
CASSESVEAFF,TGTGCCAGCAGTGAATCTGTTGAAGCTTTCTTT,TRBV2,NA,TRBJ1-1,NA
CASSQGQAGWSGNTIYF,TGTGCCAGCAGCCAAGGCCAGGCTGGGTGGTCTGGAAACACCATATATTTT,TRBV4-2,few,TRBJ1-3,NA
CASSWTVGGRRNIQYF,TGTGCCAGCAGCTGGACAGTCGGTGGAAGGAGAAACATTCAGTACTTC,TRBV11-3,NA,TRBJ2-4,NA
CASSRHGGQNSAAFF,TGTGCCAGCAGCCGCCATGGAGGACAGAACTCCGCAGCTTTCTTT,TRBV7-9,NA,TRBJ1-1,NA
CASSPTSGSVHEQYF,TGTGCCAGCAGCCCCACTAGCGGGAGCGTCCACGAGCAGTACTTC,TRBV4-2,NA,TRBJ2-7,TRBD2